A selection of T cell receptor beta chains follows, all from one sample in a study of T cells in Graves' hyperthyroidism and ophthalmopathy. TCRdb re-called the multiplex PCR reads with MiXCR, one entry per CDR3 protein. Counted here are 540,000 or so distinct CDR3 sequences, about half occurring once; the ten biggest clones make up 15% to 20%. Material for sequencing was peripheral blood or thyroid tissue (not recorded which). These receptors originate from an adult woman with Graves' disease, either hyperthyroidism or ophthalmopathy (not recorded which). Both conserved end residues are part of each CDR3. D genes are given only for firm matches. Some rows have no size entry. The others give once, few or many, or a class for an expanded clone.

J: TRBJ2-7
V: TRBV27
size: NA
D: TRBD2
DNA: TGTGCCAGCAGAGCGGGAGGACGAGCCTACGAGCAGTACTTC
CDR3: CASRAGGRAYEQYF

J: TRBJ2-6
V: TRBV4-1
size: many
D: TRBD1
DNA: TGCGCCAGCAGCCGACCGGGACAGGTCTCTGGGGCCAACGTCCTGACTTTC
CDR3: CASSRPGQVSGANVLTF

J: TRBJ2-1
V: TRBV7-8
size: NA
D: TRBD2
DNA: TGTGCCAGCAGCTCCTCCCGACTAGCGGGAGCGACAAGAGAGCAGTTCTTC
CDR3: CASSSSRLAGATREQFF

J: TRBJ1-1
V: TRBV5-1
size: NA
D: TRBD1
DNA: TGCGCCAGCAGCGACGGACAGGGTTTGGGGACTGAAGCTTTCTTT
CDR3: CASSDGQGLGTEAFF

J: TRBJ2-1
V: TRBV20-1
size: NA
D: TRBD2
DNA: TGCAGTGCTAGGAAGCGGGGGGGCTACAATGAGCAGTTCTTC
CDR3: CSARKRGGYNEQFF

J: TRBJ1-1
V: TRBV3-1
size: few
D: NA
DNA: TGTGCCAGCAGTCTCAACATGGGGAAGAACACTGAAGCTTTCTTT
CDR3: CASSLNMGKNTEAFF

J: TRBJ2-7
V: TRBV11-2
size: NA
D: TRBD2
DNA: TGTGCCAGCAGTTTACGAAGCGGGGGGTACAATGAGCAGTACTTC
CDR3: CASSLRSGGYNEQYF

J: TRBJ2-6
V: TRBV6-4
size: few
D: NA
DNA: TGTGCCAGCAGTGACTCGACGGGGGCTGGGGCCAACGTCCTGACTTTC
CDR3: CASSDSTGAGANVLTF

J: TRBJ1-1
V: TRBV29-1
size: NA
D: NA
DNA: TGCAGCGGTGGACAGCTGGGCACTGAAGCTTTCTTT
CDR3: CSGGQLGTEAFF

J: TRBJ1-6
V: TRBV7-9
size: many
D: NA
DNA: TGTGCCAGCAGCTTAGGGCAGGATTATTCACCCCTCCACTTT
CDR3: CASSLGQDYSPLHF

J: TRBJ1-5
V: TRBV15
size: NA
D: NA
DNA: TGTGCCACCAGCAGAGCCCGGAATAGCAATCAGCCCCAGCATTTT
CDR3: CATSRARNSNQPQHF

J: TRBJ2-5
V: TRBV6-1
size: NA
D: TRBD2
DNA: TGTGCCAGCAGCCCCCATAGCGGGAGGAAAGGAGAGACCCAGTACTTC
CDR3: CASSPHSGRKGETQYF

J: TRBJ1-4
V: TRBV27
size: NA
D: TRBD1
DNA: TGTGCCAGCAGTAAGGGACAGAGTAATGAAAAACTGTTTTTT
CDR3: CASSKGQSNEKLFF

J: TRBJ2-7
V: TRBV20-1
size: many
D: NA
DNA: TGCAGTGCTGAGGGAGGACTCGGGACTTTACCCTACGAGCAGTACTTC
CDR3: CSAEGGLGTLPYEQYF

J: TRBJ1-2
V: TRBV4-1
size: NA
D: NA
DNA: TGCGCCAGCAGCCAAGACCCCGGGGGCAGGGCCTATGGCTACACCTTC
CDR3: CASSQDPGGRAYGYTF

J: TRBJ2-6
V: TRBV25-1
size: once
D: NA
DNA: TGTGCCAGCAGTGTATCCAGCTCTGGGGCCAACGTCCTGACTTTC
CDR3: CASSVSSSGANVLTF

J: TRBJ2-5
V: TRBV15
size: NA
D: TRBD1
DNA: TGTGCCACCAGCAGCGTAGACAGGGCAGGGACCCAGTACTTC
CDR3: CATSSVDRAGTQYF

J: TRBJ1-2
V: TRBV20-1
size: NA
D: TRBD1
DNA: TGCAGTGCTGCCGGACAGGTTAACTATGGCCACACCTTC
CDR3: CSAAGQVNYGHTF

J: TRBJ2-7
V: TRBV7-9
size: many
D: NA
DNA: TGTGCCAGCAGCCCAAACGTCGGGGACGAGCAGTACTTC
CDR3: CASSPNVGDEQYF

J: TRBJ2-5
V: TRBV10-3
size: few
D: TRBD2
DNA: TGTGCCATCAGTGTCTCTGGCGGGGGGCAAGAGACCCAGTACTTC
CDR3: CAISVSGGGQETQYF